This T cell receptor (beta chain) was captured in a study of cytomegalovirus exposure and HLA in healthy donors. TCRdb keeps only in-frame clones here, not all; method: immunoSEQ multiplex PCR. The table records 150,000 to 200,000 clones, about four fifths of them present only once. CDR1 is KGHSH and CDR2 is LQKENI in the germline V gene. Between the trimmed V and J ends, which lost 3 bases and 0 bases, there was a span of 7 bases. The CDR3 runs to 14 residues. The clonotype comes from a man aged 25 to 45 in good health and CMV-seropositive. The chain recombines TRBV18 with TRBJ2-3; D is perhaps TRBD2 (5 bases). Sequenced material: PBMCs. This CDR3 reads CASSPGGSTDTQYF. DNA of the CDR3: TGTGCCAGCTCACCTGGCGGGAGCACAGATACGCAGTATTTT.